A single sample is the source of the 16 T cell receptor beta chains below, sequenced in a study of T cells in Graves' hyperthyroidism and ophthalmopathy (dated by TCRdb to about 2019). The library was prepared using multiplex PCR. Sequenced using an Illumina HiSeq 2000. The TCR beta CDR3 regions were amplified from RNA transcripts. The first round of RT-PCR for the TCR CDR3 was performed with the HTBI primer set and the Qiagen OneStep RT-PCR kit. The raw public reads went through TCRdb reprocessing: fastp at Q25, MiXCR clone calling, in-frame beta chains kept. Identical CDR3 proteins give one entry, which carries the most common genes and DNA. Recorded for this sample are about 660,000 distinct CDR3 sequences; just under 45% of them occurred a single time. Less than 8.5% of the sample rests with the top ten. The sequencing sample was made of peripheral blood or thyroid tissue (not recorded which). Source of these receptors: an adult man with Graves' disease, either hyperthyroidism or ophthalmopathy (not recorded which).

This clonotype occurred many times. J is TRBJ1-2 and V is TRBV24-1; D is perhaps TRBD1 (6 bases). CDR3 size: 15 residues. Germline V gives CDR1 KGHDR, CDR2 SFDVKD. The V and J ends lost 4 bases and 3 bases respectively, with 14 bases between them. The CDR3 region has the DNA TGTGCCACCAGTGACCGCGAAGGGGGGGACTATGGCTACACCTTC. Protein product: CATSDREGGDYGYTF.

This clonotype appeared a few times. This sequence joins TRBV7-2 and TRBJ2-7, with D possibly being TRBD2 (5 bases). The CDR3 contains 16 residues. CDR1 SGHTA and CDR2 FQGNSA come from the germline V gene. V was cut by 1 base and J by 2 bases, with 15 bases left in between. The CDR3 nucleotides are TGTGCCAGCAGCTTAGAAGCAGGAGGAATCCCCTACGAGCAGTACTTC. Translated: CASSLEAGGIPYEQYF.

About this clonotype: Possible read error: a much larger clone is one base away. This rearrangement joins TRBV5-4 to TRBJ1-1; possible D gene TRBD1, 5 bases. Trimming shortened V by 3 bases and J by 1 base, and 7 bases separated the two germline ends. The CDR3 length is 13 residues. Per germline, CDR1 SGHNT and CDR2 YYREEE (reference sequence). CDR3 DNA sequence: TGTGCCAGCAGCTGTGGACAGAACACTGAAGCTTTCTTT. The encoded protein is CASSCGQNTEAFF.

This clonotype appeared many times. The chain recombines TRBV5-5 with TRBJ1-6; 9 bases fit TRBD1. The germline V gene encodes CDR1 SGHKS and CDR2 YYEKEE (reference sequence). This CDR3 is built from 15 residues. V lost 2 bases, J lost 4 bases, and 1 base stayed unmatched. This chain's CDR3 is CASSLDRGYNSPLHF. CDR3 nucleotides: TGTGCCAGCAGCTTAGACAGGGGGTATAATTCACCCCTCCACTTT.

V is TRBV9 and J is TRBJ2-7; 7 bases line up with TRBD1. The V gene's germline CDR1 is SGDLS and CDR2 YYNGEE. There are 15 residues in the CDR3. V shed 4 bases, J shed 3 bases, and the junction held 10 bases outside the gene matches. The CDR3 region is CASSLVGQGVYEQYF. The DNA of the CDR3 is TGTGCCAGCAGCTTAGTGGGGCAGGGGGTCTACGAGCAGTACTTC.

V is TRBV19 and J is TRBJ1-5; TRBD1 is a possible D gene (6 bases). V lost 5 bases, J lost 4 bases, and 12 bases lay in between. Germline V lookup: CDR1 LNHDA, CDR2 SQIVND (reference sequence). The length of the CDR3 is 14 residues. The DNA of the CDR3 is TGTGCCAGTAGTGGAGGACAGCCGAATCAGCCCCAGCATTTT. Its translation is CASSGGQPNQPQHF.

The V call is TRBV2, the J call TRBJ1-4; no firm D call. The germline gives CDR1 SNHLY, CDR2 FYNNEI. Trimming took off 3 bases at V and 0 bases at J, with 11 bases between the two ends. This CDR3 has 16 amino acids. The CDR3 DNA reads as TGTGCCAGCAGTGAGACGGGGTTGGCAACTAATGAAAAACTGTTTTTT. It is translated as CASSETGLATNEKLFF. Filled out from reference TRBV2 and TRBJ1-4, the complete variable domain reads EPEVTQTPSHQVTQMGQEVILRCVPISNHLYFYWYRQILGQKVEFLVSFYNNEISEKSEIFDDQFSVERPDGSNFTLKIRSTKLEDSAMYFCASSETGLATNEKLFFGSGTQLSVL.

The rearrangement joins TRBV9 to TRBJ1-5; D is ambiguous. V dropped 6 bases and J dropped 4 bases, with 11 bases sitting between them. From germline, CDR1 is SGDLS and CDR2 YYNGEE. This CDR3 contains 13 residues. The CDR3 sequence: CASTDTVNQPQHF. Written as DNA, the CDR3 is TGTGCCAGCACGGATACAGTAAATCAGCCCCAGCATTTT. The full variable domain, completed using reference TRBV9 and TRBJ1-5, is DSGVTQTPKHLITATGQRVTLRCSPRSGDLSVYWYQQSLDQGLQFLIQYYNGEERAKGNILERFSAQQFPDLHSELNLSSLELGDSALYFCASTDTVNQPQHFGDGTRLSIL.

This clonotype was seen a few times. The junction differs from germline at one of its ends, possibly a read error. V gene TRBV10-3 combines with J gene TRBJ1-5; D remains ambiguous. CDR1 ENHRY and CDR2 SYGVKD come from the germline V gene. This CDR3 contains 16 residues. The CDR3 here is CASSVLQFNSNQPQHF. Written as DNA, the CDR3 is TGTGCCAGCAGTGTCTTACAGTTCAATAGCAATCAGCCCCAGCATTTT.

V is TRBV2 and J is TRBJ1-2; D uncertain. The CDR3 loop spans 11 amino acids. From germline, CDR1 is SNHLY and CDR2 FYNNEI. In DNA, the CDR3 is TGTGTCGGCAGCCGGGCCAATGGCTACACCTTC. Protein product: CVGSRANGYTF.

The rearrangement uses TRBV7-9 and TRBJ1-1; D might be TRBD1 (5 bases). This CDR3 is built from 13 residues. V lost 5 bases and J 8 bases, leaving 15 bases between the germline ends. Germline assignment: CDR1 SEHNR and CDR2 FQNEAQ (reference sequence). The CDR3 region is CASSVADSPEAFF. The CDR3 bases are TGTGCCAGCAGCGTCGCCGACAGCCCCGAAGCTTTCTTT.

There are many counts of this clonotype. V usage is TRBV5-1 and J usage is TRBJ1-1, with 8 bases aligning to TRBD1. Losses at the gene ends were 4 bases for V and 1 base for J; bases not matched to a gene: 12. The CDR3 covers 17 residues. Germline CDR1 and CDR2: SGHRS and YFSETQ. The CDR3 region has the DNA TGCGCCAGCAGCAAGGGACAGGTGAGCGGGTGGAACACTGAAGCTTTCTTT. Translation: CASSKGQVSGWNTEAFF.

In its sample, this clonotype was seen once. The gene calls are TRBV2 and TRBJ1-5; a possible D gene is TRBD1 (5 bases). V was trimmed by 3 bases and J by 7 bases, leaving 13 bases between them. The germline V gene encodes CDR1 SNHLY and CDR2 FYNNEI. The CDR3 consists of 14 residues. The CDR3 nucleotides are TGTGCCAGCAGTGAGGGGGGTTATGGACAGCCCCAGCATTTT. Protein: CASSEGGYGQPQHF.

This clonotype was counted a few times. The chain employs TRBV15 and TRBJ1-1; D is possibly TRBD1 (6 bases). Trimming took off 2 bases at V and 5 bases at J, with 15 bases between the two ends. CDR3 length equals 15 residues. CDR1 and CDR2 (germline): LNHNV, YYDKDF (reference sequence). In DNA form, the CDR3 reads TGTGCCACCAGCAGACCTCCGGGAGGGGGGACTGAAGCTTTCTTT. Residues: CATSRPPGGGTEAFF.

This clonotype was observed a few times. The chain uses TRBV29-1 and TRBJ1-3, with TRBD1 matching 10 bases. The J segment lost 3 bases and the V segment lost 5 bases, leaving 1 base of the junction unmatched. The CDR3 is 13 amino acids. Germline V gene data show CDR1 as SQVTM and CDR2 as ANQGSEA. The CDR3 nucleotides read TGCAGCGTTTGGACAGGGGGTGGAAACACCATATATTTT. It codes for CSVWTGGGNTIYF.

The rearrangement uses TRBV10-3 and TRBJ1-4, with 11 bases fitting TRBD1. The CDR3 runs to 18 residues. V shed 6 bases and J 8 bases; nucleotides not matched to a gene: 17. CDR1 and CDR2 (germline): ENHRY, SYGVKD. The CDR3, as DNA: TGTGCCATCAGCCATATGAGTCGGACAGGGGGCGAGGGGGAAAAACTGTTTTTT. Residues: CAISHMSRTGGEGEKLFF.